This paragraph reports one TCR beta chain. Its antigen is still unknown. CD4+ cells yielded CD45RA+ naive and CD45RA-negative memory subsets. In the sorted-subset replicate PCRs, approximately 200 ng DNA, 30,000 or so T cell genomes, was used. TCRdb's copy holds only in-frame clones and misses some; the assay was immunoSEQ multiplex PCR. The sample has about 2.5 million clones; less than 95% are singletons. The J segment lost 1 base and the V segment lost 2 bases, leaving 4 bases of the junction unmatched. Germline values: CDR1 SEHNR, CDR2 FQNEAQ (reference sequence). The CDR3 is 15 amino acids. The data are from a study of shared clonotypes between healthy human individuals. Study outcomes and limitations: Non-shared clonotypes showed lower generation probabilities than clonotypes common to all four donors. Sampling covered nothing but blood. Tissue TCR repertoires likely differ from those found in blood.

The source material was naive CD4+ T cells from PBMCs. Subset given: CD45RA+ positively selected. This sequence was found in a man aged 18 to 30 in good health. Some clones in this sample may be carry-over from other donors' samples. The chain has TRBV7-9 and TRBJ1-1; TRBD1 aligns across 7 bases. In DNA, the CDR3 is TGTGCCAGCAGCTTATTTTCAGGGGGGAACACTGAAGCTTTCTTT. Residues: CASSLFSGGNTEAFF.